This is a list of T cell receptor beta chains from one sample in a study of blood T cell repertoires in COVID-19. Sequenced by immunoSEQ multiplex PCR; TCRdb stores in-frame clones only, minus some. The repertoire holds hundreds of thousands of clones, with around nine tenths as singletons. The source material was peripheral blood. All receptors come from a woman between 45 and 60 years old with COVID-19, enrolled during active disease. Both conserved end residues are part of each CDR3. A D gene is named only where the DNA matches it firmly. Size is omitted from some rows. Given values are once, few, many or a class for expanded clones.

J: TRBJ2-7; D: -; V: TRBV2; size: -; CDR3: CASSVGTPSSYEQYF; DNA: TGTGCCAGCAGTGTCGGGACACCCAGCTCCTACGAGCAGTACTTC
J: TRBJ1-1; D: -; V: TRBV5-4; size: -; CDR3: CASTPGGGLNTEAFF; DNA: TGTGCCAGCACCCCGGGGGGGGGCCTGAACACTGAAGCTTTCTTT
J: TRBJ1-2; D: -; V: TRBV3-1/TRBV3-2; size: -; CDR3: CASSQAAREHGYTF; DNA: TGTGCCAGCAGCCAAGCGGCCAGGGAACATGGCTACACCTTC
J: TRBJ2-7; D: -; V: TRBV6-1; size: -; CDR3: CASSEAPSVAYEQYF; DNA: TGTGCCAGCAGTGAAGCCCCCTCGGTCGCCTACGAGCAGTACTTC
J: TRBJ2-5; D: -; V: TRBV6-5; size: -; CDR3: CASSSRTETQYF; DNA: TGTGCCAGCAGTTCGCGAACGGAGACCCAGTACTTC
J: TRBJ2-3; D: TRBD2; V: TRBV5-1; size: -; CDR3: CASSSGTSGDTQYF; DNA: TGCGCCAGCAGCTCCGGGACTAGCGGGGATACGCAGTATTTT
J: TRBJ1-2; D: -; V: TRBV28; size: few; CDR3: CATKLATDYGYTF; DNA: TGTGCCACCAAGCTCGCCACGGACTATGGCTACACCTTC
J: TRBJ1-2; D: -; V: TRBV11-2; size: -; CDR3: CASSLDRTAYGYTF; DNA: TGTGCCAGCAGCTTAGATCGAACCGCGTATGGCTACACCTTC
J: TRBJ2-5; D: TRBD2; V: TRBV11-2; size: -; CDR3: CASSSSGGAGKTQYF; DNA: TGTGCCAGCAGCTCTAGCGGGGGGGCCGGAAAGACCCAGTACTTC
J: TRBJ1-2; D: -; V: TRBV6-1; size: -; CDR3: CASSESAVAYGYTF; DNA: TGTGCCAGCAGTGAAAGCGCGGTAGCCTATGGCTACACCTTC
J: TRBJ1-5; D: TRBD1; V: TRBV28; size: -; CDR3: CASSGTGGVGQPQHF; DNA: TGTGCCAGCAGTGGAACAGGGGGCGTTGGACAGCCCCAGCATTTT
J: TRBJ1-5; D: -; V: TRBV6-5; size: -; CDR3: CASGRARNQPQHF; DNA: TGTGCCAGCGGGAGGGCGAGAAATCAGCCCCAGCATTTT
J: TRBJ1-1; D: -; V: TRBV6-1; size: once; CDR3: CASSEVTANTEAFF; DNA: TGTGCCAGCAGTGAAGTGACTGCGAACACTGAAGCTTTCTTT
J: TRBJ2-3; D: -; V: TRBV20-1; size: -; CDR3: CSAASGNTQYF; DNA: TGCAGTGCTGCCAGCGGAAATACGCAGTATTTT
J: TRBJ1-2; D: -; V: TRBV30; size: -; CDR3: CAWTSARAGKEDGYTF; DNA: TGTGCCTGGACTTCCGCCCGGGCAGGGAAAGAGGATGGCTACACCTTC
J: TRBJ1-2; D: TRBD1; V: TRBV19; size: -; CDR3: CASSPRTGRYGYTF; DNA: TGTGCCAGTAGTCCGCGGACAGGTAGATATGGCTACACCTTC
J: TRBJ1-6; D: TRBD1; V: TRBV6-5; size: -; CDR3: CTSCTGGNSPLHF; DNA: TGTACCAGCTGTACAGGGGGGAATTCACCCCTCCACTTT
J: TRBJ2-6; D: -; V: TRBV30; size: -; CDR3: CAWSVPAGLFLSGANVLTF; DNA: TGTGCCTGGAGTGTACCCGCGGGGCTTTTCCTCTCTGGGGCCAACGTCCTGACTTTC
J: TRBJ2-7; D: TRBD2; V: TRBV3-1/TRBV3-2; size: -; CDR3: CASSQTSGDVREQYF; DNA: TGTGCCAGCAGCCAAACTAGCGGGGACGTGAGGGAGCAGTACTTC
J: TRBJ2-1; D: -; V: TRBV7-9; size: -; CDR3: CASSFVPGNEQFF; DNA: TGTGCCAGCAGCTTTGTTCCAGGGAATGAGCAGTTCTTC
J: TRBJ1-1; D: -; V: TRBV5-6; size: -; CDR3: CASTWGPGEEAFF; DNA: TGTGCCAGCACCTGGGGTCCGGGGGAGGAAGCTTTCTTT
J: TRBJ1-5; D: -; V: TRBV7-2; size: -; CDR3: CASSADRFNQPQHF; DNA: TGTGCCAGCAGCGCAGACAGGTTCAATCAGCCCCAGCATTTT
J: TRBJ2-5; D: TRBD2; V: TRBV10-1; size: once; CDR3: CASSDLAGGETQYF; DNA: TGCGCCAGCAGTGATCTAGCGGGGGGAGAGACCCAGTACTTC
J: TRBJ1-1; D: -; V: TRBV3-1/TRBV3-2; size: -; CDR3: CASSQGGGRAFF; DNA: TGTGCCAGCAGCCAAGGTGGGGGGAGAGCTTTCTTT
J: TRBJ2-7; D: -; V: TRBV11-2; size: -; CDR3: CASSLDLVSSYEQYF; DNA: TGTGCCAGCAGCTTAGATTTGGTGAGCTCCTACGAGCAGTACTTC